The 20 T cell receptor beta chains given below trace back to one sample, sequenced in a study of T cell repertoires in cytomegalovirus infection. Their antigen targets remain unknown. TCRdb reprocessed the reads via MiXCR and lists one record per CDR3 protein. In the table there are approximately 910,000 distinct CDR3 sequences, around 30% of which are singletons. Sequenced material: cultured CD8+ T cells from PBMCs, taken from culture after CMV antigen stimulation. These receptors were taken from a human donor in good health (CMV status not recorded). Some clones in this sample may be carry-over from other donors' samples.

The V call is TRBV12-5, the J call TRBJ2-2; D not resolved. The CDR3 contains 12 residues. Germline CDR1 is LGHNT and CDR2 is FRNRAP. V was clipped by 6 bases and J by 3 bases, with 5 bases between them. CDR3 nucleotide sequence: TGTGCTAGTGGCGAGCACACCGGGGAGCTGTTTTTT. Its protein product is CASGEHTGELFF.

About this clonotype itself: This may stem from a read error, because a much larger clone lies one nucleotide away. The CDR3 loop is CASNVGQGGSPLHF. The DNA of the CDR3 is TGTGCCAGCAACGTTGGACAGGGCGGTTCACCCCTCCACTTT. The gene calls are TRBV5-8 and TRBJ1-6, with 8 bases aligning to TRBD1. V was pared by 6 bases and J by 9 bases, with 8 bases of the junction left unmatched. Germline loops: CDR1 SGHTS, CDR2 YDEGEE. This CDR3 comprises 14 residues.

V is TRBV15 and J is TRBJ1-4; 7 nucleotides align to TRBD1. The CDR3 is 16 residues long. Trimming cost V 4 bases and J 3 bases; bases outside gene matches: 8. Per germline, CDR1 LNHNV and CDR2 YYDKDF (reference sequence). The DNA for the CDR3 is TGTGCCACCAGCACCCGGCCGGGACAGCCTAATGAAAAACTGTTTTTT. Translating it yields CATSTRPGQPNEKLFF.

To note about this clonotype: The junction and the germline gene differ at one end; a read error may be behind it. This chain uses TRBV6-5 with TRBJ2-1, with D tentatively TRBD1 or TRBD2 (5 bases each). The CDR3 is made up of 16 amino acids. In germline, CDR1 is MNHEY, CDR2 SVGAGI. In DNA, the CDR3 is TGTGTCAGCAGTTACGGGGCAGAAGGGTCCTACAATGAGCAGTTCTTC. Translated, it gives CVSSYGAEGSYNEQFF.

This clonotype is a singleton in its sample. This chain joins TRBV20-1 and TRBJ1-6; TRBD1 is a possible D gene (5 bases). The CDR3 consists of 13 residues. CDR1 DFQATT and CDR2 SNEGSKA come from the germline V gene (reference sequence). The V and J ends lost 3 bases and 8 bases respectively, with 11 bases between them. DNA of the CDR3: TGCAGTGCTAGGGGCAGGGACTATTCACCCCTCCACTTT. Amino acid sequence: CSARGRDYSPLHF.

The rearrangement links TRBV12-3 or TRBV12-4 to TRBJ2-2, with 9 nucleotides matching TRBD1. The CDR3 spans 16 residues. Trimming cost V 7 bases and J 9 bases; bases outside gene matches: 15. DNA of the CDR3: TGTGCCAGCAAACAGGCGCGGGACAGGGTCAAGTGGGAGCTGTTTTTT. Translating it yields CASKQARDRVKWELFF.

There are a few counts of this clonotype. The chain combines TRBV12-3 or TRBV12-4 with TRBJ1-6; D remains unclear. Trimming removed 5 bases from V and 6 bases from J, with 14 bases in between. This CDR3 is built from 15 residues. The CDR3 spells CASSLGPEGNSPLHF. CDR3 in DNA: TGTGCCAGCAGTCTCGGGCCGGAGGGTAATTCACCCCTCCACTTT.

This rearrangement joins TRBV4-3 to TRBJ2-5, with D maybe TRBD1 (6 bases). Per germline, CDR1 LGHNA and CDR2 YSLEER. With 2 bases removed from V and 5 bases from J, the gap between germline ends came to 12 bases. The CDR3 is made up of 14 amino acids. CDR3 coding DNA: TGCGCCAGCAGCCAAAGCAGGGGTTGGGAGACCCAGTACTTC. Translating it yields CASSQSRGWETQYF.

V and J are TRBV15 and TRBJ1-1, with D hard to call. CDR1 LNHNV and CDR2 YYDKDF come from the germline V gene (reference sequence). V was trimmed by 0 bases and J by 0 bases, leaving 5 bases between them. The CDR3 consists of 14 residues. The CDR3 sequence is CATSRDVVNTEAFF. The DNA of the CDR3 is TGTGCCACCAGCAGAGATGTTGTGAACACTGAAGCTTTCTTT.

The table lists this clonotype with a few counts. The CDR3 sequence: CASSYRGQATEAFF. CDR3 nucleotides: TGTGCCAGCAGTTACCGTGGACAGGCCACTGAAGCTTTCTTT. The chain employs TRBV6-5 and TRBJ1-1; 7 bases agree with TRBD1. Losses at the gene ends were 2 bases for V and 4 bases for J; bases not matched to a gene: 4. Germline CDR1 reads MNHEY; CDR2 reads SVGAGI. CDR3 length equals 14 residues.

V gene TRBV27 combines with J gene TRBJ2-3; 13 bases are shared with TRBD2. Germline lookup yields CDR1 MNHEY and CDR2 SMNVEV (reference sequence). V dropped 9 bases and J dropped 6; count of bases not matched to a gene: 18. The CDR3 runs to 18 residues. The CDR3 loop is CASRLAGGAPLPGDTQYF. In nucleotides, the CDR3 is TGTGCCAGTCGACTAGCGGGGGGCGCCCCGTTGCCGGGGGATACGCAGTATTTT.

The rearrangement joins TRBV28 to TRBJ2-2, with unresolved D. V lost 6 bases and J 7 bases, leaving 15 bases between the germline ends. Germline CDR1 reads MDHEN; CDR2 reads SYDVKM. CDR3 length: 14 amino acids. The CDR3 DNA follows: TGTGCCAGCAGACCCCCATATCACCACGGGGAGCTGTTTTTT. Translating gives CASRPPYHHGELFF.

This clonotype was detected a few times. CDR3 DNA sequence: TGCAGTGCTAGAGTCCCGACCGGGACTAGCGGGGGGATTTACAATGAGCAGTTCTTC. Its translation: CSARVPTGTSGGIYNEQFF. V gene TRBV20-1 combines with J gene TRBJ2-1; TRBD2 matches at 15 bases. Germline V gene lookup returns CDR1 DFQATT and CDR2 SNEGSKA (reference sequence). J gave up 4 bases and V 1 base, and 11 bases lay outside the gene matches. The CDR3 has 19 residues.

The J gene is TRBJ2-7, the V gene TRBV5-4; TRBD1 matches at 7 bases. With 4 bases clipped from V and 6 bases from J, the junction kept 4 bases outside the gene matches. Looked up from germline, CDR1 is SGHNT and CDR2 is YYREEE (reference sequence). The CDR3 consists of 12 residues. The CDR3 loop reads CASSRGQIEQYF. In DNA, the CDR3 is TGTGCCAGCAGCCGGGGACAGATCGAGCAGTACTTC.

The gene calls are TRBV20-1 and TRBJ2-7; D gene uncertain. V shed 0 bases and J shed 3 bases, with 6 bases lying between them. Germline CDR1 is DFQATT and CDR2 is SNEGSKA (reference sequence). The CDR3 contains 12 residues. CDR3 nucleotide sequence: TGCAGTGCTAGAGATGATAGCTACGAGCAGTACGTC. The encoded protein is CSARDDSYEQYV.

In this sample, this clonotype turned up a few times. The chain recombines TRBV27 with TRBJ2-5, with 15 bases identical to TRBD2. CDR3 length equals 14 residues. The V gene end was trimmed by 5 bases and the J gene end by 9 bases; junction bases not matched to a gene: 4. Germline V gives CDR1 MNHEY, CDR2 SMNVEV (reference sequence). CDR3 in amino acids: CASSPRTSGGAQYF. The CDR3 nucleotides read TGTGCCAGCAGTCCCCGGACTAGCGGGGGGGCCCAGTACTTC.

CDR3 sequence (DNA): TGTGCCTTCGGAGACTCCCTTACAGATACGCAGTATTTT. Translated: CAFGDSLTDTQYF. The chain carries TRBV6-6 and TRBJ2-3; D remains ambiguous. The CDR3 spans 13 residues. Trimming took off 11 bases at V and 3 bases at J, with 15 bases between the two ends. The germline CDR1 and CDR2 sequences are MNHNY and SVGAGI (reference sequence).

This chain connects TRBV20-1 to TRBJ2-3, with 7 bases identical to TRBD2. Germline loops: CDR1 DFQATT, CDR2 SNEGSKA (reference sequence). This CDR3 has 14 amino acids. V shed 1 base and J 2 bases; nucleotides not matched to a gene: 3. CDR3 region: CSARVRGDTDTQYF. The CDR3 DNA is TGCAGTGCTAGAGTACGGGGGGACACAGATACGCAGTATTTT.

In regard to this clonotype: A much larger clone differs from this one at a single base, so this may be a read error. The chain employs TRBV7-6 and TRBJ1-1, with D unresolved. This CDR3 contains 15 residues. Germline-derived CDR1 and CDR2 are SGHVS and FNYEAQ. Trimming left V 1 base short and J 1 base short, with 10 bases between. CDR3 sequence: CASSLVQPPNTEAFF. The CDR3 DNA reads as TGTGCCAGCAGCTTAGTACAACCCCCGAACACTGAAGCTTTCTTT.

This clonotype was recorded a few times. This rearrangement joins TRBV28 to TRBJ1-5; D is perhaps TRBD1 (6 bases). Germline values: CDR1 MDHEN, CDR2 SYDVKM. The length of the CDR3 is 15 residues. V lost 4 bases to trimming and J lost 2 bases, with 12 bases between them. CDR3 loop: CASSYTGSGNQPQHF. CDR3 coding DNA: TGTGCCAGCAGTTACACAGGGAGCGGCAATCAGCCCCAGCATTTT. Filled out from reference TRBV28 and TRBJ1-5, the complete variable domain reads DVKVTQSSRYLVKRTGEKVFLECVQDMDHENMFWYRQDPGLGLRLIYFSYDVKMKEKGDIPEGYSVSREKKERFSLILESASTNQTSMYLCASSYTGSGNQPQHFGDGTRLSIL.